These 27 T cell receptor beta chains originate from one sample sequenced in a study of blood T cell repertoires in COVID-19 (dated by TCRdb to 2019 to 2021). Library preparation used the immunoSEQ multiplex PCR assay. Here the immuneACCESS table is served through TCRdb, limited to in-frame sequences with V and J called. Missing clones are a known gap in these copies; in checked studies unresolved V genes cover under half, and the rest lacks a known reason. This sample lists about 120,000 clones; roughly 84% were detected once. Roughly 1.2% of the sample goes to the ten largest clones. Input material: peripheral blood. These receptors were taken from a woman aged 80 or over with acute or convalescent COVID-19.

This chain connects TRBV29-1 to TRBJ2-1, with D perhaps TRBD2 (6 bases). This CDR3 has 14 residues. The ends were cut back, 0 bases at V and 7 bases at J, with 13 bases in the middle. The germline V gene has CDR1 SQVTM and CDR2 ANQGSEA. In nucleotides, the CDR3 is TGCAGCGTTGAAGATGCGGGGTACCGGAATGAGCAGTTCTTC. Protein: CSVEDAGYRNEQFF.

The chain combines TRBV7-6 with TRBJ2-2, with 7 bases identical to TRBD2. The V segment lost 1 base and the J segment 5 bases; nucleotides outside the gene matches: 4. Germline CDR1 is SGHVS and CDR2 is FNYEAQ. The CDR3 has 15 amino acids. The CDR3 is CASSLGLAVTGELFF. The CDR3 region has the DNA TGTGCCAGCAGCTTAGGACTAGCAGTAACCGGGGAGCTGTTTTTT. Full variable domain (outside the CDR3, taken from reference TRBV7-6 and TRBJ2-2): GAGVSQSPRYKVTKRGQDVALRCDPISGHVSLYWYRQALGQGPEFLTYFNYEAQQDKSGLPNDRFSAERPEGSISTLTIQRTEQRDSAMYRCASSLGLAVTGELFFGEGSRLTVL.

The CDR3 nucleotides are TGTGCCAGCAGCCCTAGGCCGGGACAGGGGGACTACGAGCAGTACTTC. This encodes CASSPRPGQGDYEQYF. J is TRBJ2-7 and V is TRBV3-1 (or the pseudogene TRBV3-2); 11 bases match TRBD1. This CDR3 has 16 amino acids. Unmatched junction bases numbered 8, after V lost 4 bases and J lost 3 bases. Germline CDR1 LGHDT, CDR2 YNNKEL (reference sequence).

The chain has TRBV9 and TRBJ2-7; TRBD1 is a possible D gene (5 bases). V dropped 0 bases and J dropped 2 bases, with 15 bases sitting between them. The germline CDR1 and CDR2 sequences are SGDLS and YYNGEE. The CDR3 loop spans 16 amino acids. In DNA, the CDR3 is TGTGCCAGCAGCGTAGCCGTAGGGGCTACCCCCTACGAGCAGTACTTC. This translates into CASSVAVGATPYEQYF.

The rearrangement links TRBV25-1 to TRBJ1-4; 9 positions match TRBD1. After removal of 0 bases from V and 8 bases from J, the junction contained 13 bases not matched to a gene. CDR3 length: 18 amino acids. The germline gives CDR1 MGHDK, CDR2 SYGVNS. Here the CDR3 DNA reads TGTGCCAGCAGTGAATACGTGGGGTTAACAGGGGGCAACGAAAAACTGTTTTTT. Its protein is CASSEYVGLTGGNEKLFF.

The chain employs TRBV6-5 and TRBJ1-1, with 9 bases fitting TRBD1. J was trimmed by 3 bases and V by 4 bases; bases with no gene match: 3. CDR3 length: 14 residues. Germline-derived CDR1 and CDR2 are MNHEY and SVGAGI. This chain's CDR3 is CASSSQGAYTEAFF. Written as DNA, the CDR3 is TGTGCCAGCAGTTCACAGGGGGCGTACACTGAAGCTTTCTTT.

This clone came up a few times. The J gene is TRBJ1-5, the V gene TRBV6-5; the D is unclear. The CDR3 runs to 15 residues. Looked up from germline, CDR1 is MNHEY and CDR2 is SVGAGI. V lost 6 bases, J lost 0 bases, and 12 bases lay in between. The CDR3 sequence is CASRLAGNSNQPQHF. The CDR3 coding sequence is TGTGCCAGCAGGCTAGCTGGGAATAGCAATCAGCCCCAGCATTTT.

The gene calls are TRBV4-1 and TRBJ2-1, with D perhaps matching TRBD1 (5 bases). Trimming left V 5 bases short and J 7 bases short, with 9 bases between. The germline gives CDR1 MGHRA, CDR2 YSYEKL. This CDR3 has 12 residues. The CDR3 here is CASSRTTNEQFF. In DNA form, the CDR3 reads TGCGCCAGCAGCAGGACAACGAATGAGCAGTTCTTC.

This clone was detected only once. The chain links TRBV21-1 to TRBJ2-7; the table names TRBD2, a call not compared with the DNA. TRBV21-1 is a known pseudogene. The CDR3 is 17 amino acids. The CDR3 DNA sequence: TGTGCCACCCAGGTTAGTGAGGCTAGCTATCCCCTCTACGAGCAGTACTTC. Its protein product is CATQVSEASYPLYEQYF.

The V gene is TRBV15, the J gene TRBJ2-4, with 10 positions matching TRBD1. CDR1 and CDR2 (germline): LNHNV, YYDKDF (reference sequence). With V trimmed by 1 base and J by 0 bases, 6 bases remained unmatched. The CDR3 runs 18 residues. CDR3 residues: CATSRVGTGAIAKNIQYF. CDR3 DNA: TGTGCCACCAGCAGAGTCGGGACAGGGGCTATAGCCAAAAACATTCAGTACTTC.

Only one count was recorded for this clone. V usage is TRBV4-2 and J usage is TRBJ1-1, with 10 positions matching TRBD1. This CDR3 comprises 14 residues. The trim removed 9 bases at V and 5 bases at J, leaving 9 bases unmatched. CDR1 and CDR2 (germline): LGHNA, YNFKEQ. CDR3 coding DNA: TGTGCCAGTCATGCCGGGACAGGGGTTACTGAAGCTTTCTTT. This sequence encodes CASHAGTGVTEAFF.

This chain links TRBV4-1 with TRBJ2-5; 9 nucleotides line up with TRBD1. The germline V gene has CDR1 MGHRA and CDR2 YSYEKL. V lost 1 base, J lost 4 bases, and 4 bases stayed unmatched. The CDR3 length is 15 residues. CDR3 amino acids: CASSQVTGGLETQYF. CDR3 nucleotides: TGCGCCAGCAGCCAAGTTACAGGGGGCCTAGAGACCCAGTACTTC.

The V call is TRBV9, the J call TRBJ2-5, with 14 bases aligning to TRBD2. Germline V CDR1 and CDR2: SGDLS, YYNGEE. V gave up 4 bases and J gave up 6 bases; unmatched junction bases: 8. The length of the CDR3 is 16 residues. Here the CDR3 reads CASSLGTSGGGKTQYF. CDR3 DNA sequence: TGTGCCAGCAGCTTAGGGACTAGCGGGGGTGGGAAGACCCAGTACTTC.

The V call is TRBV29-1, the J call TRBJ2-5, with TRBD2 identical over 9 bases. Germline trimming cut 3 bases from V and 1 base from J; bases unmatched to any gene: 9. Germline V gives CDR1 SQVTM, CDR2 ANQGSEA. This CDR3 comprises 16 residues. The CDR3 coding sequence is TGCAGCGTTGAGGTCGGAAGCGGGGGGTTCCAAGAGACCCAGTACTTC. It translates to CSVEVGSGGFQETQYF.

This chain links TRBV18 with TRBJ1-6; no reliable D call. V was shortened by 2 bases and J by 3 bases, with 8 bases between the two germline ends. The germline V gene encodes CDR1 KGHSH and CDR2 LQKENI. This CDR3 comprises 15 residues. The DNA of the CDR3 is TGTGCCAGCTCACCAGGGCATAACTATAATTCACCCCTCCACTTT. Amino acid sequence: CASSPGHNYNSPLHF. The entire variable domain, with the rest obtained from reference TRBV18 and TRBJ1-6, is as follows: NAGVMQNPRHLVRRRGQEARLRCSPMKGHSHVYWYRQLPEEGLKFMVYLQKENIIDESGMPKERFSAEFPKEGPSILRIQQVVRGDSAAYFCASSPGHNYNSPLHFGNGTRLTVT.

The chain uses TRBV5-1 and TRBJ2-1; 12 nucleotides match TRBD2. Trimming took 2 bases from V and 3 from J; bases not matched to a gene: 9. The CDR3 is 18 residues long. CDR1 and CDR2 from the germline V gene are SGHRS and YFSETQ. The CDR3 region has the DNA TGCGCCAGCAGCTTCGGGTTGGGACTAGCGGGCGTCTACAATGAGCAGTTCTTC. Translation gives CASSFGLGLAGVYNEQFF.

This clone was recorded a few times. The V gene is TRBV7-6, the J gene TRBJ1-4, with D uncertain. V was shortened by 1 base and J by 7 bases, with 13 bases between the two germline ends. The germline V gene has CDR1 SGHVS and CDR2 FNYEAQ. The CDR3 spans 15 residues. This chain's CDR3 is CASSLGNGVPEKLFF. The CDR3 nucleotides are TGTGCCAGCAGCTTAGGAAACGGGGTTCCTGAAAAACTGTTTTTT.

The chain couples TRBV5-1 to TRBJ2-3, with 7 bases that match TRBD1. The CDR3 runs to 17 residues. Germline CDR1 is SGHRS and CDR2 is YFSETQ. The J segment lost 3 bases and the V segment lost 0 bases, leaving 10 bases of the junction unmatched. CDR3 residues: CASSLATTGFYTDTQYF. The DNA for the CDR3 is TGCGCCAGCAGCTTGGCCACGACAGGGTTTTATACAGATACGCAGTATTTT.

The rearrangement links TRBV9 to TRBJ2-3; perhaps TRBD2 as D (5 bases). The germline V gene has CDR1 SGDLS and CDR2 YYNGEE. The CDR3 is 14 amino acids. The germline V and J ends were trimmed by 4 bases and 4 bases, with 13 bases remaining between them. The CDR3 DNA reads TGTGCCAGCAGCCTCCGGGGAGCACCAGATACGCAGTATTTT. Translating it yields CASSLRGAPDTQYF.

The chain employs TRBV19 and TRBJ2-3; 12 bases are shared with TRBD2. The CDR3 sequence is 15 residues long. With 5 bases clipped from V and 1 base from J, the junction kept 1 base outside the gene matches. Germline values: CDR1 LNHDA, CDR2 SQIVND (reference sequence). For the CDR3, the DNA is TGTGCCAGTAGTGCTAGCGGGGGGGGCACAGATACGCAGTATTTT. Amino acid sequence: CASSASGGGTDTQYF.

The chain has TRBV5-6 and TRBJ2-1; 11 positions match TRBD1. The CDR3 totals 15 residues. The V segment lost 7 bases and the J segment 4 bases; nucleotides outside the gene matches: 7. Germline V gene data show CDR1 as SGHDT and CDR2 as YYEEEE. CDR3 bases: TGTGCCAGCGCCTTAGGACAGGGGGCGTACAATGAGCAGTTCTTC. Protein: CASALGQGAYNEQFF.

V usage is TRBV7-9 and J usage is TRBJ2-7; TRBD1 matches at 10 bases. The germline CDR1 and CDR2 sequences are SEHNR and FQNEAQ (reference sequence). The CDR3 is 13 residues long. V lost 6 bases and J lost 5; bases outside the gene matches: 4. CDR3 sequence reads: CASSIGQGDEQYF. CDR3 bases: TGTGCCAGCAGTATCGGACAGGGGGACGAGCAGTACTTC.

Remarks on this clone: Different DNA sequences within this sample yield the same CDR3. This chain joins TRBV7-2 and TRBJ1-2; TRBD1 agrees at 8 bases. CDR1 and CDR2 (germline): SGHTA, FQGNSA. The length of the CDR3 is 14 residues. The junction had 7 bases not matched to a gene; V was cut back by 5 bases and J by 5 bases. CDR3 amino acids: CASSLDRASYGYTF. For the CDR3, the DNA is TGTGCCAGCAGCCTGGACAGGGCATCTTATGGCTACACCTTC.

The chain links TRBV19 to TRBJ1-1; D is undetermined. Germline V lookup: CDR1 LNHDA, CDR2 SQIVND (reference sequence). This CDR3 is 13 amino acids long. Trimming pared 3 bases from V and 8 bases from J, leaving 13 bases between. CDR3 sequence reads: CASSIPSRLEAFF. For the CDR3, the DNA is TGTGCCAGTAGTATCCCTTCGCGACTAGAAGCTTTCTTT.

This chain joins TRBV19 and TRBJ1-5; 10 bases are a match to TRBD1. The germline V gene encodes CDR1 LNHDA and CDR2 SQIVND (reference sequence). The V and J ends lost 2 bases and 5 bases, in that order; junction bases with no gene match: 9. The CDR3 is 17 residues long. The CDR3 here is CASSIREGQGNHQPQHF. CDR3 DNA: TGTGCCAGTAGTATAAGGGAGGGACAGGGGAATCATCAGCCCCAGCATTTT.

The J gene is TRBJ2-5, the V gene TRBV6-2 or TRBV6-3, with 8 bases that match TRBD2. CDR3 length: 15 residues. Trimming cost V 5 bases and J 1 base; bases outside gene matches: 6. The germline gives CDR1 MNHEY, CDR2 SVGEGT. CDR3: CASSPAGTSQETQYF. For the CDR3, the DNA is TGTGCCAGCAGTCCCGCGGGGACTAGCCAAGAGACCCAGTACTTC.

The J gene is TRBJ2-3, the V gene TRBV27; 9 nucleotides align to TRBD1. Trimming at V came to 3 bases and at J to 2 bases, leaving 6 bases not matched to a gene. CDR3 size: 16 residues. Germline loops: CDR1 MNHEY, CDR2 SMNVEV (reference sequence). The CDR3: CASSFSGTGPTDTQYF. CDR3 bases: TGTGCCAGCAGTTTCTCCGGGACAGGGCCCACAGATACGCAGTATTTT.